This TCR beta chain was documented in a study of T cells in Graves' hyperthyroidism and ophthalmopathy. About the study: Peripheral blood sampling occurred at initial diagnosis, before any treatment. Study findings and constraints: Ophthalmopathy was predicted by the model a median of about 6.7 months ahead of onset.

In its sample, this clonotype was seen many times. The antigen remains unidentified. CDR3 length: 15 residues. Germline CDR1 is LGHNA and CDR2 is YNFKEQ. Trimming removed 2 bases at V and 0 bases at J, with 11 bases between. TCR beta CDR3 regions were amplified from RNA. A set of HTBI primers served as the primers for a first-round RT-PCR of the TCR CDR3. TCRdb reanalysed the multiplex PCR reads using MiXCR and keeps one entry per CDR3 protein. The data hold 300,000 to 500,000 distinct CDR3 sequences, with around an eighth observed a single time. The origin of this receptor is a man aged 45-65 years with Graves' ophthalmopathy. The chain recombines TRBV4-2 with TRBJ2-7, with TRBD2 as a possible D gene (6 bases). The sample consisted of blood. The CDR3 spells CASSQHLGGSYEQYF. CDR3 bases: TGTGCCAGCAGCCAACACCTGGGGGGCTCCTACGAGCAGTACTTC.